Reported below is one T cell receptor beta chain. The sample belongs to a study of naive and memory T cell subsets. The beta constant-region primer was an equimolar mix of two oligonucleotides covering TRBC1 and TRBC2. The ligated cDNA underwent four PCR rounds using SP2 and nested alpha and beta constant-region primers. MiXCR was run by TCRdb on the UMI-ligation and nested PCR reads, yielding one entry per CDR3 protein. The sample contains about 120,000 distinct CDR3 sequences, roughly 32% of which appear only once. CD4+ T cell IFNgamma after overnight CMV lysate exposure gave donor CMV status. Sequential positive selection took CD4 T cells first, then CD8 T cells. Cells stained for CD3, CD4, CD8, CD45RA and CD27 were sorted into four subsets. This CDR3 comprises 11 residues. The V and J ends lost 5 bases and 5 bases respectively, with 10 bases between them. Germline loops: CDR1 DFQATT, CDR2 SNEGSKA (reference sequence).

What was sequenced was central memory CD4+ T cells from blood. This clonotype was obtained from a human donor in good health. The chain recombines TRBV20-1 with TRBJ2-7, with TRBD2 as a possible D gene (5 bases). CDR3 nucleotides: TGCAGTGCTGGTCGGGGTAACGAGCAGTACTTC. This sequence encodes CSAGRGNEQYF.